The rows below give T cell receptor beta chains drawn from one sample of a study of cytomegalovirus exposure and HLA in healthy donors. Profiled with immunoSEQ multiplex PCR; TCRdb holds only in-frame clones, not every one. The table includes 200,000 to 250,000 clones, around four fifths detected once. The specimen sequenced was PBMCs. All receptors come from a woman aged 55-69 years in good health and CMV-seropositive. CDR3s include the opening cysteine and the closing phenylalanine or tryptophan. D genes are given only for firm matches. The listing skips clone size in some rows; elsewhere it reads once, few, many or a size class.

V gene	D gene	J gene	clone size	CDR3 protein	CDR3 DNA
TRBV6-1	.	TRBJ1-2	.	CASSKREVSNYGYTF	TGTGCCAGCAGCAAACGGGAGGTCTCTAACTATGGCTACACCTTC
TRBV7-9	TRBD2	TRBJ2-3	.	CASSLEVERGGYF	TGTGCCAGCAGCTTAGAAGTAGAGCGGGGGGGGTATTTT
TRBV19	TRBD1	TRBJ1-5	.	CASSIQTGALVNQPQHF	TGTGCCAGTAGTATTCAAACAGGGGCACTAGTCAATCAGCCCCAGCATTTT
TRBV10-3	.	TRBJ2-5	.	CAIKSTGETQYF	TGTGCCATCAAATCTACGGGAGAGACCCAGTACTTC
TRBV11-3	TRBD2	TRBJ2-1	.	CASSTGLAGGRNEQFF	TGTGCCAGCAGCACGGGACTAGCGGGAGGGAGGAATGAGCAGTTCTTC
TRBV5-4	TRBD2	TRBJ2-2	.	CASSPRGGTGNTGELFF	TGTGCCAGCAGCCCTCGGGGGGGTACGGGGAACACCGGGGAGCTGTTTTTT
TRBV27	TRBD1	TRBJ2-1	once	CASSFSDRGRKLF	TGTGCCAGCAGTTTCTCCGACAGGGGGCGCAAACTCTTC
TRBV7-3	TRBD1	TRBJ2-7	.	CASSSGQGVNEQYF	TGTGCCAGCAGCTCCGGACAGGGGGTCAACGAGCAGTACTTC
TRBV6-5	.	TRBJ2-7	.	CASNDRDNRHEQYF	TGTGCCAGCAACGACCGGGACAATAGACACGAGCAGTACTTC
TRBV4-1	TRBD1	TRBJ1-2	.	CASSHPGQVGGYTF	TGCGCCAGCAGCCATCCAGGACAGGTCGGTGGCTACACCTTC
TRBV2	TRBD2	TRBJ2-7	.	CASSGLAGQEQYF	TGTGCCAGCAGCGGACTAGCGGGACAAGAGCAGTACTTC
TRBV10-3	.	TRBJ1-1	few	CASSPQILNTEAFF	TGTGCCAGCAGTCCGCAGATTCTTAACACTGAAGCTTTCTTT
TRBV25-1	TRBD1	TRBJ2-1	.	CASSGGTGGDEQFF	TGTGCCAGCAGTGGGGGGACAGGGGGCGATGAGCAGTTCTTC
TRBV4-2	.	TRBJ1-1	.	CASSLSVNTEAFF	TGTGCCAGCAGCCTCTCGGTGAACACTGAAGCTTTCTTT
TRBV7-2	.	TRBJ2-7	.	CASSNSGSLGEQYF	TGTGCCAGCAGCAACTCGGGGTCCCTAGGAGAGCAGTACTTC
TRBV4-2	.	TRBJ1-5	.	CASSQGQDQPQHF	TGTGCCAGCAGCCAGGGGCAGGATCAGCCCCAGCATTTT
TRBV27	TRBD1	TRBJ2-7	.	CASSPRQGSYEQYF	TGTGCCAGCAGTCCAAGACAGGGTAGTTACGAGCAGTACTTC
TRBV6-5	.	TRBJ2-3	few	CASSYGPETTDTQYF	TGTGCCAGCAGTTACGGCCCGGAGACCACAGATACGCAGTATTTT
TRBV2	.	TRBJ2-7	.	CASSEALASYEQYF	TGTGCCAGCAGTGAAGCGCTGGCCTCTTACGAGCAGTACTTC
TRBV6-1	.	TRBJ2-7	.	CASSGQMRYEQYF	TGTGCCAGCAGTGGACAAATGCGTTACGAGCAGTACTTC
TRBV4-2	.	TRBJ1-4	.	CASSLTWEDEKLFF	TGTGCCAGCAGCCTAACCTGGGAGGATGAAAAACTGTTTTTT
TRBV5-4	TRBD1	TRBJ1-2	.	CASSPLLTGSGYTF	TGTGCCAGCAGCCCCCTATTGACAGGGAGCGGCTACACCTTC
TRBV18	.	TRBJ2-5	few	CASSSRVEETQYF	TGTGCCAGCTCGTCCAGGGTAGAGGAGACCCAGTACTTC
TRBV7-9	.	TRBJ1-4	.	CASLRGGFGDEKLFF	TGTGCCAGCCTCAGGGGAGGGTTCGGGGATGAAAAACTGTTTTTT
TRBV16	.	TRBJ1-3	once	CASSQYTSSGNTIYF	TGTGCCAGCAGCCAATACACCAGCTCTGGAAACACCATATATTTT
TRBV18	.	TRBJ1-2	.	CASPPHRDVDGYTF	TGTGCCAGCCCACCACACAGGGACGTGGATGGCTACACCTTC
TRBV5-4	TRBD1	TRBJ2-7	.	CASSPPGQSSYEQYF	TGTGCCAGCAGCCCCCCGGGACAGAGCTCCTACGAGCAGTACTTC
TRBV30	TRBD1	TRBJ1-5	.	CAWSGQGNQPQHF	TGTGCCTGGAGTGGACAGGGGAATCAGCCCCAGCATTTT
TRBV7-9	.	TRBJ1-1	once	CASSPPEASDTEAFF	TGTGCCAGCAGCCCCCCGGAAGCGTCGGACACTGAAGCTTTCTTT
TRBV30	TRBD1	TRBJ2-2	few	CAWSDRGRAGELFF	TGTGCCTGGAGTGACAGGGGAAGAGCCGGGGAGCTGTTTTTT
TRBV19	TRBD1	TRBJ2-7	.	CASRTFGQGDSYEQYF	TGTGCCAGCCGAACCTTTGGACAGGGGGACTCCTACGAGCAGTACTTC
TRBV11-3	TRBD2	TRBJ2-1	.	CASSPFSGGAFYNEQFF	TGTGCCAGCAGCCCCTTCAGCGGGGGGGCTTTCTACAATGAGCAGTTCTTC
TRBV14	.	TRBJ2-2	.	CASSQGQVTGELFF	TGTGCCAGCAGCCAAGGACAGGTCACCGGGGAGCTGTTTTTT
TRBV6-1	.	TRBJ1-5	few	CASSDWTDHYQPQHF	TGTGCCAGCAGTGATTGGACAGACCACTATCAGCCCCAGCATTTT
TRBV30	.	TRBJ1-5	.	CAWSDRLDQPQHF	TGTGCCTGGAGTGACAGGTTAGATCAGCCCCAGCATTTT
TRBV30	TRBD1	TRBJ1-2	.	CAWSGGQGFGYTF	TGTGCCTGGAGTGGTGGACAGGGGTTTGGCTACACCTTC
TRBV7-9	TRBD2	TRBJ2-1	once	CASSLATSGRAGEQFF	TGTGCCAGCAGCTTAGCAACTAGCGGGAGGGCCGGTGAGCAGTTCTTC
TRBV10-3	TRBD2	TRBJ2-7	.	CAIWTSGSYEQYF	TGTGCCATTTGGACTAGCGGGAGCTACGAGCAGTACTTC